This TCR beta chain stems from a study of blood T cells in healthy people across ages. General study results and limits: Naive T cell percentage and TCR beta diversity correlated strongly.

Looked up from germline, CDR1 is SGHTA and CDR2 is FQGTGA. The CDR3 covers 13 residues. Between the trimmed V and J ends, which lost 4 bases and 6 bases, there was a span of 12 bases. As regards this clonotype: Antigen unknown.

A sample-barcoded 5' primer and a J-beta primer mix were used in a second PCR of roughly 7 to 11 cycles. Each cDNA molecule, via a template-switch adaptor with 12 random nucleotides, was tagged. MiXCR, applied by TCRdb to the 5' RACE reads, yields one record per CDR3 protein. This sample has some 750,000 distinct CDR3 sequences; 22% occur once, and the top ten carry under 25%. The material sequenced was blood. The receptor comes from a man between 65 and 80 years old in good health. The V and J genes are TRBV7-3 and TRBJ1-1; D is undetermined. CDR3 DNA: TGTGCCAGCAGCTCTACGGCTTGGGCTGAAGCTTTCTTT. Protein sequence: CASSSTAWAEAFF.